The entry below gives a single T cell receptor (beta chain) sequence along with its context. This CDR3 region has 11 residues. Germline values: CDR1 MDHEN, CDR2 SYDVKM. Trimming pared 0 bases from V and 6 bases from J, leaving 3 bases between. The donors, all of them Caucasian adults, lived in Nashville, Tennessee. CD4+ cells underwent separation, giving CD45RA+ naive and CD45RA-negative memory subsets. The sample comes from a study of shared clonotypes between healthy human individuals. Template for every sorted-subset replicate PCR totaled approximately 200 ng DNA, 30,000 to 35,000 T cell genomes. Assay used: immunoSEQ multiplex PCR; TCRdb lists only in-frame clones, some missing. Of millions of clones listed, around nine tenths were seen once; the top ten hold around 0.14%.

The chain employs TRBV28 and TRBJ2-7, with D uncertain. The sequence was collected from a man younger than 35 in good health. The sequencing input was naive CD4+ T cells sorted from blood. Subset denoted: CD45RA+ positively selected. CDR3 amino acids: CASSLWPEQYF. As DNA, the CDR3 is TGTGCCAGCAGTTTATGGCCCGAGCAGTACTTC.